This TCR beta chain derives from a study of vaccination and CD4 T cells after COVID-19. Across the study: Post-vaccine sampling followed dose two by a median around 74 days (range 14 to 241). Cultures serving as controls received a peptide pool (CEFX or HIV-1 Nef) or no peptide.

Oncomine TCR Beta short-read sequencing was applied to DNA from cultured CD4+ T cells. MiXCR was run by TCRdb on the PCR reads, yielding one entry per CDR3 protein. The table has roughly 19,000 distinct CDR3 sequences, about 50% seen once. Trimming removed 4 bases at V and 4 bases at J, with 11 bases between. There are 14 residues in the CDR3. Germline V gene sequence: CDR1 MNHNS, CDR2 SASEGT. As to treatment: approximately 9-day PBMC culture with coronavirus spike peptide pools or control peptides (ViraFEST assay). Per well, a few million PBMCs were cultured in the presence of roughly 10 IU/ml IL-2 and 10 ug/ml peptide pools. Regarding this clonotype: Its antigen is not known.

Sequencing was performed on CD4+ T cells from blood, cultured in vitro, taken before SARS-CoV-2 vaccination. The chain uses TRBV6-1 and TRBJ2-4, with a tentative D call TRBD1 (5 bases). This receptor was identified in a human donor who had recovered from COVID-19. CDR3 sequence: CASSGQGTKNIQYF. CDR3 bases: TGTGCCAGCAGTGGGCAGGGCACAAAAAACATTCAGTACTTC.